Sequencing of this TCR beta chain was carried out in a study of T cell responses to AZD1222 COVID-19 vaccine. As concerns this clone: Its antigen is unidentified.

Measured with immunoSEQ multiplex PCR; TCRdb has only the in-frame clones, and not every one. The sample consists of 110,000 to 150,000 clones, approximately 90% of them appearing once. Study-wide results and limits: White British ancestry dominated among donors, who included more females, and clonal diversity was possibly underestimated. All repertoire sampling was performed exclusively after the peak T cell response. Nearly half of spike-specific TCRs reportedly go after variant regions that carry no mutations.

Germline-derived CDR1 and CDR2 are SGHAT and FQNNGV. This CDR3 is 14 amino acids long. With 5 bases removed from V and 10 bases from J, the gap between germline ends came to 19 bases. Sequencing was performed on peripheral blood, taken on day 0 of AZD1222 vaccination. This TCR was recovered from an adult in good health. The genes are TRBV11-2 and TRBJ2-3; D might be TRBD2 (6 bases). The chain's CDR3 is CASSLGGLWEAQYF. CDR3 coding DNA: TGTGCCAGCAGCCTGGGTGGCCTTTGGGAGGCGCAGTATTTT.